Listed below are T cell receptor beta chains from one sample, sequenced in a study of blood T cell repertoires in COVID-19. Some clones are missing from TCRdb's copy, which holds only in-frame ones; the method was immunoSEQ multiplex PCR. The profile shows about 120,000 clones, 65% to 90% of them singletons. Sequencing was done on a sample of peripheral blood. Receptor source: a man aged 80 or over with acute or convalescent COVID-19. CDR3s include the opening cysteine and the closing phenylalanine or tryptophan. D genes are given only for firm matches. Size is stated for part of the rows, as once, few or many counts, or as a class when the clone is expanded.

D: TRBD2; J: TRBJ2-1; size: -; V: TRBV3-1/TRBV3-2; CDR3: CASSPSGTSGGDSSYNEQFF; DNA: TGTGCCAGCAGCCCGAGCGGGACTAGCGGGGGGGATAGCTCCTACAATGAGCAGTTCTTC
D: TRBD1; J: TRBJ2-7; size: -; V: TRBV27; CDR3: CASSAQGTAFSYEQYF; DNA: TGTGCCAGCAGTGCCCAAGGGACAGCGTTTTCCTACGAGCAGTACTTC
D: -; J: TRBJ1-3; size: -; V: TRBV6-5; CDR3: CASRNTVSGNTIYF; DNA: TGTGCCAGCAGGAACACAGTCTCTGGAAACACCATATATTTT
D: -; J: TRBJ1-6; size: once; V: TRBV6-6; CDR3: CASSYHPPLAPLHF; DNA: TGTGCCAGCAGTTACCATCCCCCACTTGCACCCCTCCACTTT
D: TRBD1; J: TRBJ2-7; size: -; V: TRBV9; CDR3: CASSLYPGQGYEQYF; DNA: TGTGCCAGCAGCCTGTACCCGGGACAGGGCTACGAGCAGTACTTC
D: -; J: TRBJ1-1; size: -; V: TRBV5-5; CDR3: CASSLTGNTEAFF; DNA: TGTGCCAGCAGCTTGACAGGGAACACTGAAGCTTTCTTT
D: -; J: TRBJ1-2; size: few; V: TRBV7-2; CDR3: CASSLGGQRWGGYTF; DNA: TGTGCCAGCAGCTTAGGTGGCCAGCGGTGGGGAGGCTACACCTTC
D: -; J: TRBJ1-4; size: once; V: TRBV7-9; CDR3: CASNKGLAAGDEKLFF; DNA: TGTGCCAGCAACAAGGGGCTGGCGGCAGGGGATGAAAAACTGTTTTTT
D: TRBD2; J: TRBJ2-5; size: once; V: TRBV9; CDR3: CASSPRPGTSAAIQETQYF; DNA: TGTGCCAGCAGCCCCCGTCCCGGGACTAGCGCCGCCATCCAAGAGACCCAGTACTTC
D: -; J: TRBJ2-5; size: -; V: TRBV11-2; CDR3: CASSPYLGAQETQYF; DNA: TGTGCCAGCAGCCCCTATTTGGGAGCCCAAGAGACCCAGTACTTC
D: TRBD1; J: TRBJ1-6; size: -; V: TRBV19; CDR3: CASSTDRASWSTSLHF; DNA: TGTGCCAGTAGTACGGACAGGGCCTCATGGTCTACGAGCCTCCACTTT
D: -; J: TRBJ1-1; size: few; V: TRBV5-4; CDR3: CASSSNSRGGMSTEAFF; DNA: TGTGCCAGCAGCTCGAACAGCAGGGGAGGGATGAGCACTGAAGCTTTCTTT
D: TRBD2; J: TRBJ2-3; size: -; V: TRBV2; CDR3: CASRTSLAALTDTQYF; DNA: TGTGCCAGCAGGACTTCACTAGCGGCCCTCACAGATACGCAGTATTTT
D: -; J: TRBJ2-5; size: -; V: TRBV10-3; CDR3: CAISEFRTEEAETQYF; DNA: TGTGCCATCAGTGAGTTCCGGACAGAGGAGGCGGAGACCCAGTACTTC
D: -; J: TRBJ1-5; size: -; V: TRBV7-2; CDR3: CASSSLGQPQHF; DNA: TGTGCCAGCAGCAGTCTAGGTCAGCCCCAGCATTTT
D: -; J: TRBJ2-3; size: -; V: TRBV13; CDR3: CASSPPRGETDTQYF; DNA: TGTGCCAGCAGCCCGCCCAGGGGGGAGACAGATACGCAGTATTTT
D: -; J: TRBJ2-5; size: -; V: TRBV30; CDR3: CAWRNWGGFQETQYF; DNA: TGTGCCTGGAGAAATTGGGGCGGATTCCAAGAGACCCAGTACTTC
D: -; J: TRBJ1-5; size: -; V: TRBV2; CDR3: CASTDEQGGNQPQHF; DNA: TGTGCCAGCACCGACGAACAGGGAGGCAATCAGCCCCAGCATTTT
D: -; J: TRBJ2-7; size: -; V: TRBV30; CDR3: CAWSVGQYRYEQYF; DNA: TGTGCCTGGAGTGTCGGACAGTACCGTTACGAGCAGTACTTC
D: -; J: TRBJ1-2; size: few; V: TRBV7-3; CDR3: CASSFQGYTF; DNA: TGTGCCAGCAGCTTCCAAGGCTACACCTTC
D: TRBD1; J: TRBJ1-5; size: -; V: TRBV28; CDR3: CASSSTGGINQPQHF; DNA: TGTGCCAGCAGCTCAACAGGGGGTATCAATCAGCCCCAGCATTTT
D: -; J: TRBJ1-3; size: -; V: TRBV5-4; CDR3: CASSFTLDSGNTIYF; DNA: TGTGCCAGCAGCTTCACGCTAGACTCTGGAAACACCATATATTTT
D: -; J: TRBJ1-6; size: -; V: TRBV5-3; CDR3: CARSPHDRTYNSPLHF; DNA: TGTGCCAGAAGCCCCCATGACAGGACCTATAATTCACCCCTCCACTTT
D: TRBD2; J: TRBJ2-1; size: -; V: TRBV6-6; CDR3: CASSLAGFGYNEQFF; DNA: TGTGCCAGCAGTTTAGCGGGATTTGGGTACAATGAGCAGTTCTTC
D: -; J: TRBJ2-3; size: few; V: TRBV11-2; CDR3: CASGSNTQYF; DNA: TGTGCCAGCGGGAGCAATACGCAGTATTTT
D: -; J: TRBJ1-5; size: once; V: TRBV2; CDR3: CARGGRANQPQHF; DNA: TGTGCCAGGGGGGGACGAGCTAATCAGCCCCAGCATTTT
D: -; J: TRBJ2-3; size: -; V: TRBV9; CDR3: CASSPRGQGMTDTQYF; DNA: TGTGCCAGCAGCCCTCGAGGGCAGGGGATGACAGATACGCAGTATTTT
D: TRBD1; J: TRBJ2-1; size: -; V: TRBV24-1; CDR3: CATSRSGTGLAEQFF; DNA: TGTGCCACCAGTCGTTCCGGGACAGGGCTTGCTGAGCAGTTCTTC
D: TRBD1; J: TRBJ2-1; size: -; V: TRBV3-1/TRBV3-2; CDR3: CASSRWGTDFGHEQFF; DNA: TGTGCCAGCAGCCGATGGGGGACAGATTTTGGGCATGAGCAGTTCTTC
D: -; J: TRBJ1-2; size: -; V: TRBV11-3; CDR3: CASSLNGVGYTF; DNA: TGTGCCAGCAGCCTAAACGGGGTTGGCTACACCTTC